What follows is one T cell receptor beta chain and its context. Its antigen is undetermined. This entry belongs to a study of CXCR3-negative and CXCR3-positive naive CD8 T cells. Libraries of TRB cDNA were made by 5' RACE and carried UMIs. TCRdb re-called the 5' RACE reads; one entry per CDR3 protein, DNA not given. Found here are approximately 100,000 distinct CDR3 sequences; the top ten clones hold roughly 0.38%. Germline CDR1 MNHEY, CDR2 SMNVEV (reference sequence). This CDR3 is built from 11 residues. Study-level findings and limits: More hydrophobic TRB CDR3s were found in CXCR3-positive naive cells than in CXCR3-negative naive cells. TRBV-TRBJ usage was alike in naive CXCR3-negative and CXCR3-positive cells but differed in memory cells.

This rearrangement joins TRBV27 to TRBJ2-1. Sample: naive CXCR3+ CD8+ T cells from blood. The sample's subset: CD45RO-CCR7+CD27+CD95- naive CD8+ T cells expressing CXCR3 (TNR3+). The receptor was isolated from a human donor in good health. Some clones in this sample may be carry-over from other donors' samples. This CDR3 reads CASSSLYEQFF.